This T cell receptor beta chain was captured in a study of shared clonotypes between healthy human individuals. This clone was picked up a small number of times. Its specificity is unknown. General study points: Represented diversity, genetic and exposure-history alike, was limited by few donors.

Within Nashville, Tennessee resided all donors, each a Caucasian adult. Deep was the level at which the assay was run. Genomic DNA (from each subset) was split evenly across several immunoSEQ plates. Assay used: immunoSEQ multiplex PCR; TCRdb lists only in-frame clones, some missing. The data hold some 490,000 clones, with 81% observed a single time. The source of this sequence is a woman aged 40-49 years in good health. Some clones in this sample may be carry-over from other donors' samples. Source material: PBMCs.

The CDR3 sequence: CATSRGQNYYGYTF. CDR3 coding DNA: TGTGCCACCAGCAGAGGGCAGAACTACTATGGCTACACCTTC. The chain combines TRBV15 with TRBJ1-2; D call uncertain. This CDR3 has 14 residues. Deletions cut 1 base from V and 3 bases from J, with 9 bases between. In germline, CDR1 is LNHNV, CDR2 YYDKDF (reference sequence).